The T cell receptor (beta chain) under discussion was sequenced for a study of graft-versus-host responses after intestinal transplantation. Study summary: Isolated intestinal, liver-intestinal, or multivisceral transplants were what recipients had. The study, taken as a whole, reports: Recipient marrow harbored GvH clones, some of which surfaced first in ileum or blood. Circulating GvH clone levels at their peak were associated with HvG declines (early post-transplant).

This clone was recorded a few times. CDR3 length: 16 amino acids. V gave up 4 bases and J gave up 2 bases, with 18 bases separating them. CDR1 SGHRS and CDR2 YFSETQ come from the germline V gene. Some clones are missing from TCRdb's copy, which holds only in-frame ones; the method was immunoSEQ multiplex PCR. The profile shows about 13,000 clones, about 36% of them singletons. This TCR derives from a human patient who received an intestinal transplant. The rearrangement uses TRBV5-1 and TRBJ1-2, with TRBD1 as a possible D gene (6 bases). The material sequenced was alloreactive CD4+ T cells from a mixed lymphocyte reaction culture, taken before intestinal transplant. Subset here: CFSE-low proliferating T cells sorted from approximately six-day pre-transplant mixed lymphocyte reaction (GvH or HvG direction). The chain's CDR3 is CASSPIAGTKNYGYTF. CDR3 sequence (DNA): TGCGCCAGCAGCCCGATTGCCGGGACAAAAAACTATGGCTACACCTTC. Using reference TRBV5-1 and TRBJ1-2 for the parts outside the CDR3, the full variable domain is KAGVTQTPRYLIKTRGQQVTLSCSPISGHRSVSWYQQTPGQGLQFLFEYFSETQRNKGNFPGRFSGRQFSNSRSEMNVSTLELGDSALYLCASSPIAGTKNYGYTFGSGTRLTVV.